Listed below are T cell receptor beta chains from one sample, sequenced in a study of blood T cell repertoires in COVID-19. The table came from immunoSEQ multiplex PCR; TCRdb's copy has only in-frame clones and leaves some out. The sample carries about 480,000 clones, approximately 90% recorded once. The sample consisted of PBMCs or T cells enriched from blood (not recorded which). These TCRs come from a woman between 40 and 55 years old who had recovered from COVID-19. Both conserved end residues are part of each CDR3.

V gene	J gene	CDR3 protein
TRBV28	TRBJ2-5	CASSPAGSDRETQYF
TRBV4-1	TRBJ2-6	CASSPRDRESISGANVLTF
TRBV5-4	TRBJ2-1	CASKLSRGATYNEQFF
TRBV3-1/TRBV3-2	TRBJ2-2	CASSPNFGDISNTGELFF
TRBV6-2/TRBV6-3	TRBJ1-5	CASSKTGPRPQHF
TRBV11-2	TRBJ2-6	CASSQGAGGANVLTF
TRBV5-1	TRBJ1-2	CASSNAGTAYGYTF
TRBV10-3	TRBJ2-7	CATQGAGIYEQYF
TRBV18	TRBJ1-1	CASSPMTGGWDVNTEAFF
TRBV29-1	TRBJ1-1	CSADRGPNTEAFF
TRBV4-3	TRBJ2-1	CASSQDRPAGSNEQFF
TRBV2	TRBJ1-1	CASSSDRGPFEAFF
TRBV5-1	TRBJ1-2	CASSLAGTGGGGYTF
TRBV12-5	TRBJ2-1	CASGPLARLSYNEQFF
TRBV30	TRBJ1-2	CAWSLGRFYGYTF
TRBV4-3	TRBJ1-3	CASSQSTDIGRRNTIYF
TRBV7-9	TRBJ1-3	CASSRHRGSSGNTIYF
TRBV10-2	TRBJ2-1	CASSDQSGSNLYNEQFF
TRBV30	TRBJ1-6	CAWSEIGNSPLHF
TRBV19	TRBJ1-2	CASSSAGTGGYGYTF
TRBV6-2/TRBV6-3	TRBJ2-1	CASSFEGGNEQFF
TRBV29-1	TRBJ1-5	CSVTIRGNQPQHF
TRBV27	TRBJ2-3	CASRGGVDTDTQYF
TRBV18	TRBJ2-2	CASSPWEENTGELFF
TRBV7-9	TRBJ2-7	CASSPRDPPYEQYF
TRBV7-2	TRBJ2-2	CASSLARGQNTGELFF
TRBV11-2	TRBJ1-2	CASSPGDRNYGYTF
TRBV7-8	TRBJ2-1	CASSPSAPPGDEQFF
TRBV5-4	TRBJ2-5	CASTADRGGETQYF
TRBV7-2	TRBJ2-1	CASSLAPGLAEYNEQFF
TRBV18	TRBJ2-1	CASSPRSAGYNEQFF
TRBV12-5	TRBJ2-7	CASGFLEGGYEQYF
TRBV18	TRBJ1-2	CASSLTQPGQGIYGYTF
TRBV19	TRBJ2-2	CASSMRDRPNTGELFF
TRBV5-5	TRBJ2-3	CASSPKPGQGTDTQYF
TRBV7-2	TRBJ2-5	CASSSNRGRETQYF
TRBV30	TRBJ2-5	CAWSALTPSETQYF
TRBV5-5	TRBJ2-2	CASSWRTGGTGELFF
TRBV2	TRBJ1-1	CASSVSGGLEAFF
TRBV7-7	TRBJ2-7	CASSNRDRERYEQYF
TRBV6-1	TRBJ2-2	CASSVGSSGSHGELFF
TRBV29-1	TRBJ1-2	CSVEVGQGVGYTF
TRBV10-3	TRBJ1-1	CAITEGAGNSEAFF
TRBV7-2	TRBJ1-1	CASSRDTSFFAFF
TRBV5-1	TRBJ1-1	CASSLRTGYTEAFF
TRBV27	TRBJ2-2	CASSLVGQGNTGELFF
TRBV10-3	TRBJ1-3	CAISGPGQGSGNTIYF
TRBV19	TRBJ2-3	CASVDVSGADTQYF